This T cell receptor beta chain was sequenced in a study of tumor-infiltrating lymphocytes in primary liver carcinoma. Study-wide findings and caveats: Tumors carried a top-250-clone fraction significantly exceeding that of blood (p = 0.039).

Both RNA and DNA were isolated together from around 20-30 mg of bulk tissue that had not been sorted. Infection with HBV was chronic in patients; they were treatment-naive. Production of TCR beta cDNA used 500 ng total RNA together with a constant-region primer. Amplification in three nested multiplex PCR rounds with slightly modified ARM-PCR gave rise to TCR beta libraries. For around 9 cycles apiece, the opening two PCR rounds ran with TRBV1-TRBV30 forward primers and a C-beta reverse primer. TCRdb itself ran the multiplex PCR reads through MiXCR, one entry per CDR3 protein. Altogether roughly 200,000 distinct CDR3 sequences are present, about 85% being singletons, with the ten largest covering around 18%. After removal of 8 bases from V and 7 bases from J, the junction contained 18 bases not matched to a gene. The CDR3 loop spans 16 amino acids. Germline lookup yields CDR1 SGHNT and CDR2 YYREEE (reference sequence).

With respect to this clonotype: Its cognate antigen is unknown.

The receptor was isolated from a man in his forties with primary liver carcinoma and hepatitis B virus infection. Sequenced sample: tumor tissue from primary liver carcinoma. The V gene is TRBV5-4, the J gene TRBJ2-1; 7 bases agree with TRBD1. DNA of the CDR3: TGTGCCAGGAGCCCCGGTAGAGGGGGCTATGTGAATGAGCAGTTCTTC. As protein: CARSPGRGGYVNEQFF. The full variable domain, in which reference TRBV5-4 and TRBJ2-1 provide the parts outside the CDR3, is ETGVTQSPTHLIKTRGQQVTLRCSSQSGHNTVSWYQQALGQGPQFIFQYYREEENGRGNFPPRFSGLQFPNYSSELNVNALELDDSALYLCARSPGRGGYVNEQFFGPGTRLTVL.